Presented here are 30 T cell receptor beta chains from one specimen sequenced in a study of T-cell reconstitution after alpha-beta-depleted transplantation in children. TCRbeta library preparation incorporated unique molecular identifiers. Via MiXCR, TCRdb re-called the PCR reads, giving one row per CDR3 protein. The sample consists of about 980,000 distinct CDR3 sequences, about 26% of them appearing once. This specimen was PBMCs, mostly from graft donor cells, taken 360 days after TCRalphabeta/CD19-depleted stem cell transplant. The receptor source for this set is a boy younger than two who had a stem cell transplant for SCID, so the T cells may come from the graft donor.

The table lists this clonotype with a few counts. V and J are TRBV29-1 and TRBJ2-2, with D possibly TRBD2 on 7 matching bases. Germline CDR1 SQVTM, CDR2 ANQGSEA. The CDR3 totals 14 residues. The V end lost 7 bases, the J end lost 1 base, and 13 bases lay between the germline ends. This CDR3 is CSAKGGRNTGELFF. DNA for the CDR3: TGCAGCGCTAAGGGGGGGCGGAACACCGGGGAGCTGTTTTTT.

The sample holds a few counts of this clonotype. The genes are TRBV3-1 and TRBJ1-2; 7 nucleotides line up with TRBD1. Germline V gene lookup returns CDR1 LGHDT and CDR2 YNNKEL (reference sequence). The ends lost 4 bases at V and 7 bases at J; junction bases unmatched: 15. This CDR3 comprises 16 residues. CDR3 protein: CASSRHHGTAQSGYTF. Written as DNA, the CDR3 is TGTGCCAGCAGCCGACACCACGGGACAGCCCAAAGTGGCTACACCTTC. Using reference TRBV3-1 and TRBJ1-2 for the parts outside the CDR3, the full variable domain is DTAVSQTPKYLVTQMGNDKSIKCEQNLGHDTMYWYKQDSKKFLKIMFSYNNKELIINETVPNRFSPKSPDKAHLNLHINSLELGDSAVYFCASSRHHGTAQSGYTFGSGTRLTVV.

This clonotype has only a few counts. This rearrangement joins TRBV5-6 to TRBJ2-5; maybe TRBD2 (5 bases). V shed 1 base and J shed 7 bases, with 14 bases lying between them. CDR3 length: 14 amino acids. The V gene's germline CDR1 is SGHDT and CDR2 YYEEEE. CDR3 loop: CASSLKRLRGTQYF. As DNA, the CDR3 is TGTGCCAGCAGCTTGAAAAGGCTCCGGGGGACCCAGTACTTC.

This clonotype appeared a few times. The rearrangement links TRBV6-2 or TRBV6-3 to TRBJ2-7; D is unresolved. V gave up 2 bases and J gave up 5 bases, with 13 bases separating them. The CDR3 runs to 14 residues. Germline V gives CDR1 MNHEY, CDR2 SVGEGT. CDR3 in amino acids: CASSYTRITDEQYF. CDR3 sequence (DNA): TGTGCCAGCAGTTACACCAGGATAACCGACGAGCAGTACTTC.

Many counts were recorded for this clonotype. The V call is TRBV5-1, the J call TRBJ2-3; D is uncertain. Germline-derived CDR1 and CDR2 are SGHRS and YFSETQ. V was shortened by 4 bases and J by 0 bases, with 6 bases between the two germline ends. The CDR3 sequence is 13 residues long. The CDR3 DNA sequence: TGCGCCAGCAGCCGCAGAAGCACAGATACGCAGTATTTT. It is translated as CASSRRSTDTQYF.

This chain links TRBV7-7 with TRBJ2-5; D gene ambiguous. With 4 bases removed from V and 5 bases from J, the gap between germline ends came to 17 bases. This CDR3 has 15 residues. Germline loops: CDR1 SSHAT, CDR2 FNYEAQ (reference sequence). The CDR3 protein is CASSYRSGFGETQYF. The DNA for the CDR3 is TGTGCCAGCAGCTACCGCTCCGGGTTTGGGGAGACCCAGTACTTC.

The V call is TRBV4-1, the J call TRBJ2-3; 11 positions match TRBD2. The germline gives CDR1 MGHRA, CDR2 YSYEKL. The CDR3 has 18 residues. With V trimmed by 4 bases and J by 1 base, 10 bases remained unmatched. The CDR3 reads CASSPGASGGFRTDTQYF. Here the CDR3 DNA reads TGCGCCAGCAGCCCGGGGGCTAGCGGGGGGTTTCGCACAGATACGCAGTATTTT.

This clonotype was seen many times. The V and J genes are TRBV6-1 and TRBJ2-1; TRBD1 matches at 7 bases. The V gene end was trimmed by 7 bases and the J gene end by 0 bases; junction bases not matched to a gene: 6. CDR3 length: 15 residues. CDR1 MNHNS and CDR2 SASEGT come from the germline V gene. The CDR3 spells CASTPGQSSYNEQFF. The CDR3 DNA sequence: TGTGCCAGCACTCCGGGACAGAGCTCCTACAATGAGCAGTTCTTC.

The chain recombines TRBV12-3 or TRBV12-4 with TRBJ1-5, with TRBD1 matching over 8 bases. The CDR3 runs 16 residues. V trimming: 2 bases; J trimming: 7 bases; junction bases outside the gene matches: 10. The CDR3 DNA follows: TGTGCCAGCAGTTTAAGGGGACAGGCTAGAGTCCAGCCCCAGCATTTT. This sequence encodes CASSLRGQARVQPQHF.

The chain is built from TRBV11-2 and TRBJ1-1, with D maybe TRBD1 (5 bases). The germline V and J ends were trimmed by 5 bases and 4 bases, with 26 bases remaining between them. The germline V gene encodes CDR1 SGHAT and CDR2 FQNNGV. The CDR3 consists of 18 residues. The CDR3 is CASSDTSPRGKVATEAFF. CDR3 nucleotides: TGTGCCAGCAGCGATACCTCCCCGCGGGGCAAGGTGGCCACTGAAGCTTTCTTT.

The chain joins TRBV7-7 to TRBJ2-1, with 9 bases aligning to TRBD2. The germline V gene has CDR1 SSHAT and CDR2 FNYEAQ (reference sequence). The CDR3 is 17 amino acids. V trimming: 1 base; J trimming: 7 bases; junction bases outside the gene matches: 11. The CDR3 region has the DNA TGTGCCAGCAGCTTAGGGCCTGCGGGGGGGCCATGGAATGAGCAGTTCTTC. Amino acids: CASSLGPAGGPWNEQFF.

This chain connects TRBV3-1 to TRBJ1-1, with 7 bases lining up with TRBD1. J lost 3 bases, V lost 1 base, and 2 bases had no gene match. This CDR3 is 14 amino acids long. Germline CDR1 reads LGHDT; CDR2 reads YNNKEL (reference sequence). CDR3 loop: CASSQVGQDTEAFF. Written as DNA, the CDR3 is TGTGCCAGCAGCCAAGTAGGACAGGACACTGAAGCTTTCTTT.

This clonotype was seen only a few times. The rearrangement links TRBV19 to TRBJ1-5, with D uncertain. Germline V gene data show CDR1 as LNHDA and CDR2 as SQIVND (reference sequence). The V end lost 1 base, the J end lost 9 bases, and 13 bases lay between the germline ends. The CDR3 contains 14 residues. CDR3 bases: TGTGCCAGTAGTATAGGGTTGCTATCCGGGCCCCAGCATTTT. As protein: CASSIGLLSGPQHF. Together with reference TRBV19 and TRBJ1-5, the CDR3 gives the full variable domain: DGGITQSPKYLFRKEGQNVTLSCEQNLNHDAMYWYRQDPGQGLRLIYYSQIVNDFQKGDIAEGYSVSREKKESFPLTVTSAQKNPTAFYLCASSIGLLSGPQHFGDGTRLSIL.

This clonotype was picked up a small number of times. This chain joins TRBV19 and TRBJ2-5, with 7 bases matching TRBD1. The CDR3 length is 13 residues. Germline V gene sequence: CDR1 LNHDA, CDR2 SQIVND (reference sequence). The V gene end was trimmed by 8 bases and the J gene end by 2 bases; junction bases not matched to a gene: 5. In DNA, the CDR3 is TGTGCCAGTCGATCACAGGGGCAAGAGACCCAGTACTTC. Translation gives CASRSQGQETQYF.

V and J are TRBV18 and TRBJ2-2; maybe TRBD2 (5 bases). Germline V gives CDR1 KGHSH, CDR2 LQKENI. V was cut by 4 bases and J by 0 bases, with 21 bases left in between. The CDR3 has 19 residues. The CDR3 protein is CASSRGWRHNTTNTGELFF. CDR3 coding DNA: TGTGCCAGCTCACGGGGATGGAGGCACAATACAACGAACACCGGGGAGCTGTTTTTT.

About this clonotype: Germline and junction disagree at one end, which may indicate a read error. This chain joins TRBV5-5 and TRBJ2-1; no clear D gene. The V gene's germline CDR1 is SGHKS and CDR2 YYEKEE (reference sequence). This CDR3 is 12 amino acids long. The CDR3 bases are TGTGCCAGCAGGTTGGGTCCGGATGAGCAGTTCTTC. Encoded protein: CASRLGPDEQFF.

The V gene is TRBV7-3, the J gene TRBJ2-3; 10 positions match TRBD2. The germline V gene has CDR1 SGHTA and CDR2 FQGTGA. The trim removed 3 bases at V and 6 bases at J, leaving 9 bases unmatched. This CDR3 comprises 16 residues. The DNA for the CDR3 is TGTGCCAGCAGCTTCAGCGGGGGGGCCCGAGGGGATACGCAGTATTTT. Protein: CASSFSGGARGDTQYF.

The chain combines TRBV10-3 with TRBJ1-3; D is ambiguous. The length of the CDR3 is 13 residues. The V gene's germline CDR1 is ENHRY and CDR2 SYGVKD. Trimming pared 7 bases from V and 2 bases from J, leaving 9 bases between. CDR3 sequence: CAIMFAAGNTIYF. CDR3 in DNA: TGTGCCATCATGTTTGCCGCTGGAAACACCATATATTTT.

This clonotype was seen a few times. The chain combines TRBV12-5 with TRBJ2-1, with D hard to call. V was shortened by 0 bases and J by 5 bases, with 8 bases between the two germline ends. The germline CDR1 and CDR2 sequences are LGHNT and FRNRAP. The CDR3 sequence is 14 residues long. The CDR3 DNA follows: TGTGCTAGTGGTTTGGTAAAGACCCACAATGAGCAGTTCTTC. Amino acids: CASGLVKTHNEQFF.

This clonotype was seen a few times. This chain links TRBV5-1 with TRBJ2-7; 8 positions agree with TRBD1. This CDR3 has 15 amino acids. Germline trimming cut 4 bases from V and 5 bases from J; bases unmatched to any gene: 11. Germline V gene lookup returns CDR1 SGHRS and CDR2 YFSETQ. The CDR3: CASSRNLGQGNEQYF. Here the CDR3 DNA reads TGCGCCAGCAGCCGAAACCTCGGACAGGGCAACGAGCAGTACTTC.

V and J are TRBV4-1 and TRBJ2-7; D may match TRBD1 or TRBD2 (6 bases each). The CDR3 length is 15 residues. Germline loops: CDR1 MGHRA, CDR2 YSYEKL. Deletions cut 0 bases from V and 2 bases from J, with 11 bases between. This CDR3 reads CASSQDGGLTYEQYF. The CDR3 coding sequence is TGCGCCAGCAGCCAAGATGGGGGGCTGACCTACGAGCAGTACTTC.

In this sample, this clonotype turned up a few times. The J gene is TRBJ2-5, the V gene TRBV20-1; 10 bases agree with TRBD2. From germline, CDR1 is DFQATT and CDR2 SNEGSKA (reference sequence). The trim removed 5 bases at V and 7 bases at J, leaving 13 bases unmatched. This CDR3 has 15 amino acids. CDR3 protein: CSALSGTSEVGTQYF. In nucleotides, the CDR3 is TGCAGTGCTCTCTCCGGGACTAGCGAGGTGGGGACCCAGTACTTC.

This chain links TRBV2 with TRBJ1-6; D call uncertain. The CDR3 consists of 17 residues. V was shortened by 2 bases and J by 3 bases, with 14 bases between the two germline ends. CDR1 SNHLY and CDR2 FYNNEI come from the germline V gene. The CDR3 DNA follows: TGTGCCAGCAGTGAATCGGAGGAGCCCCTCTATAATTCACCCCTCCACTTT. It specifies CASSESEEPLYNSPLHF.

The chain carries TRBV4-1 and TRBJ1-1; D is ambiguous. The ends were cut back, 1 base at V and 0 bases at J, with 9 bases in the middle. Germline CDR1 and CDR2: MGHRA and YSYEKL. The CDR3 contains 15 residues. The CDR3 bases are TGCGCCAGCAGCCAAGCTCCCCTACTGAACACTGAAGCTTTCTTT. Encoded protein: CASSQAPLLNTEAFF.

The CDR3 region has the DNA TGTGCCAGCAGCCAGGACAGGGGGCGAGGTCGGTTCTTC. It codes for CASSQDRGRGRFF. This chain uses TRBV4-2 with TRBJ2-1, with 11 positions matching TRBD1. The CDR3 runs 13 residues. Germline lookup yields CDR1 LGHNA and CDR2 YNFKEQ. V dropped 3 bases and J dropped 15; count of bases not matched to a gene: 7.

This clonotype was found a few times. The chain has TRBV6-5 and TRBJ2-7; D not certain. The germline V gene has CDR1 MNHEY and CDR2 SVGAGI. The V end lost 5 bases, the J end lost 6 bases, and 11 bases lay between the germline ends. CDR3 length: 12 residues. CDR3 loop: CASSNSPTEQYF. The CDR3 nucleotides read TGTGCCAGCAGTAATTCCCCGACCGAGCAGTACTTC.

J is TRBJ1-1 and V is TRBV12-3 or TRBV12-4, with D perhaps matching TRBD1 (5 bases). The CDR3 runs to 16 residues. The V and J ends lost 6 bases and 5 bases respectively, with 22 bases between them. The CDR3 loop reads CASSARATRGVTEAFF. CDR3 coding DNA: TGTGCCAGCAGCGCCCGGGCAACAAGAGGGGTAACTGAAGCTTTCTTT.

This clonotype occurred a few times. The chain employs TRBV2 and TRBJ1-2, with 9 positions matching TRBD1. Looked up from germline, CDR1 is SNHLY and CDR2 is FYNNEI. V was clipped by 6 bases and J by 8 bases; unmatched bases: 7. The CDR3 is 13 residues long. CDR3 sequence (DNA): TGTGCCAGCAGCCGGACAGGGGTTAGCGGCTACACCTTC. As protein: CASSRTGVSGYTF.

Ten or more counts support this clonotype. The CDR3 reads CASSRGTGIIGEQYF. CDR3 sequence (DNA): TGCGCCAGCAGCCGAGGGACAGGGATAATAGGCGAGCAGTACTTC. The chain combines TRBV4-1 with TRBJ2-7, with TRBD1 matching 9 bases. This CDR3 has 15 amino acids. Germline CDR1 is MGHRA and CDR2 is YSYEKL. The junction had 10 bases not matched to a gene; V was cut back by 4 bases and J by 6 bases.

This clonotype was detected a few times. This chain joins TRBV29-1 and TRBJ2-3; 8 bases line up with TRBD1. This CDR3 comprises 17 residues. Germline CDR1 is SQVTM and CDR2 is ANQGSEA. V dropped 7 bases and J dropped 2; count of bases not matched to a gene: 17. Here the CDR3 DNA reads TGCAGCGCCGCGGGCCAGGGGGCTCTCCTCTCCACAGATACGCAGTATTTT. It codes for CSAAGQGALLSTDTQYF.